This T cell receptor (beta chain) was obtained from a study of blood T cell repertoires in COVID-19. Looking at the study overall: PBMCs, B-cell-depleted T cells, or T cells were the source of the cDNA or gDNA that made up the material.

V was pared by 3 bases and J by 3 bases, with 15 bases between. Germline V CDR1 and CDR2: LNHNV, YYDKDF (reference sequence). This CDR3 is 15 amino acids long. As handled by the study authors: Cell counts per sample came from amplifying reference gene primers. Libraries were prepared by immunoSEQ multiplex PCR; TCRdb keeps only in-frame clonotypes and omits some of them. The DNA was the basis for D and trimming; V, J and clone size are from that table. This table holds about 170,000 clones, 80% to 90% found once. This clone was recorded once. The TCR comes from a woman aged 60-75 years with COVID-19, enrolled during active disease. The source material was peripheral blood. This chain uses TRBV15 with TRBJ2-7, with unresolved D. CDR3 nucleotides: TGTGCCACCAGCAGGTCCGGGTGGCAAGACTACGAGCAGTACTTC. The encoded protein is CATSRSGWQDYEQYF.